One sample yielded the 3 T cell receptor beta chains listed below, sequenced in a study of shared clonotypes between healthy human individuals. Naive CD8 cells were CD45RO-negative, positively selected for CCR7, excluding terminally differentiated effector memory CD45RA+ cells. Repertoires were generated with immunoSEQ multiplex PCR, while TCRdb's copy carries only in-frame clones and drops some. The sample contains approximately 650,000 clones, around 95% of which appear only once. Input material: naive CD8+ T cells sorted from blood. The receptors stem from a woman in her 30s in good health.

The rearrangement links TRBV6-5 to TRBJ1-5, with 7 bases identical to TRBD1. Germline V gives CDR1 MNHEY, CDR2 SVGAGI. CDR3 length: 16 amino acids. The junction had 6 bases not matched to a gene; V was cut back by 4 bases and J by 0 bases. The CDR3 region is CASSSGQSSSNQPQHF. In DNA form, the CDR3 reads TGTGCCAGCAGTTCGGGACAGAGTAGTAGCAATCAGCCCCAGCATTTT.

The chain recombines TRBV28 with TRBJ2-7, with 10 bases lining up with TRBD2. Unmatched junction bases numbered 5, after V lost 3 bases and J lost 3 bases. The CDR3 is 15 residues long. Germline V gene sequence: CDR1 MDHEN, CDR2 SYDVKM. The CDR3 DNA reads TGTGCCAGCAGTTTGCTAGCGGGAGCCGGCTACGAGCAGTACTTC. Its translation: CASSLLAGAGYEQYF. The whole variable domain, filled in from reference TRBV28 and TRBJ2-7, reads DVKVTQSSRYLVKRTGEKVFLECVQDMDHENMFWYRQDPGLGLRLIYFSYDVKMKEKGDIPEGYSVSREKKERFSLILESASTNQTSMYLCASSLLAGAGYEQYFGPGTRLTVT.

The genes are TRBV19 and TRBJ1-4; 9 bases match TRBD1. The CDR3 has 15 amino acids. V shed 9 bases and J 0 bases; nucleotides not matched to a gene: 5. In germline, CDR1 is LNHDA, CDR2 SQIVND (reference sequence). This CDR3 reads CASRTGAATNEKLFF. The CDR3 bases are TGTGCCAGCAGGACAGGGGCTGCAACTAATGAAAAACTGTTTTTT.